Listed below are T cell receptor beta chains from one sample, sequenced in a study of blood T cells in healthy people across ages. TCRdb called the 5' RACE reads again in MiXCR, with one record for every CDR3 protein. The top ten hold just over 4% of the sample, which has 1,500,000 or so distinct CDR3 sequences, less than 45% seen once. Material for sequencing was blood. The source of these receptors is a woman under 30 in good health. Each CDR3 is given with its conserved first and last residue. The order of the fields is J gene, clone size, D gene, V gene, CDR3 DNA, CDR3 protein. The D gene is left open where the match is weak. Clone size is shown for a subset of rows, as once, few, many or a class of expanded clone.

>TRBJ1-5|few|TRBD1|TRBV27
TGTGCCAGCAAGAAGGGGGCGCTTGATCAGCCCCAGCATTTT
CASKKGALDQPQHF
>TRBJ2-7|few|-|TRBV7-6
TGTGCCAGCAGCTTAGGAGGGACTGGCTACTACGAGCAGTACTTC
CASSLGGTGYYEQYF
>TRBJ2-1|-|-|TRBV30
TGTGCCTGGAGTGTAGGGGCAGGGTACCCCTTCTACAATGAGCAGTTCTTC
CAWSVGAGYPFYNEQFF
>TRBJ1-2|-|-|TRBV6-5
TGTGCCAACAGGCCAGGGGAGCAGTATGGCTACACCTTC
CANRPGEQYGYTF
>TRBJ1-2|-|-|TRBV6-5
TGTGCCAGCAGTTACTCGATTCCGCCCAGTAACTATGGCTACACCTTC
CASSYSIPPSNYGYTF
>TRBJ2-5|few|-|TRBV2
TGTGCCAGCACCTATAGACAGGTCCAAGAGACCCAGTACTTC
CASTYRQVQETQYF
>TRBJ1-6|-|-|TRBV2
TGTGCCAGCAGTGAAGCTGGCCGACAGTCACCCCTCCACTTT
CASSEAGRQSPLHF
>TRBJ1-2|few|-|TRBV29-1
TGCAGCGAATACAGCGAAGACAACTATGGCTACACCTTC
CSEYSEDNYGYTF
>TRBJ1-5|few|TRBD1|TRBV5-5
TGTGCCAGCAGCTCCGGACAGGGCTGGAGCAATCAGCCCCAGCATTTT
CASSSGQGWSNQPQHF
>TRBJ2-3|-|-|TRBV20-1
TGCAGTGCTAGAGGATGGGGGGGCCGGACAGATACGCAGTATTTT
CSARGWGGRTDTQYF
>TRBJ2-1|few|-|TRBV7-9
TGTGCCAGCAACCACATATCTCCCCGGAGCACCTACAATGAGCAGTTCTTC
CASNHISPRSTYNEQFF
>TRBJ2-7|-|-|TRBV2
TGTGCCAGCAGTGAAGCGGGAGGCTCCTACAATGAGCAGTACTTC
CASSEAGGSYNEQYF
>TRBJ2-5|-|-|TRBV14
TGTGCCAGTAGAAGGGCGGAGCAAGAGACCCAGTACTTC
CASRRAEQETQYF
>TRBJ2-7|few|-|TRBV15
TGTGCCACCAGCAGGGCACTATCCTACGAGCAGTACTTC
CATSRALSYEQYF
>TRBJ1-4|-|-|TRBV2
TGTGCCAGCAGCCAGAGACACACAGCAACTAATGAAAAACTGTTTTTT
CASSQRHTATNEKLFF
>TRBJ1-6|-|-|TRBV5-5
TGTGCCAGCAGCTTGGAGCCGGCGAGCTCCTATAATTCACCCCTCCACTTT
CASSLEPASSYNSPLHF
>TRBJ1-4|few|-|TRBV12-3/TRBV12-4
TGTGCCAGCAGTTTTGGGGCCCTGACTAATGAAAAACTGTTTTTT
CASSFGALTNEKLFF
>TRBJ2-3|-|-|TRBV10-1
TGCGCCAGCAGTGAAGTACGCCGGGGCGTCGCCGATACGCAGTATTTT
CASSEVRRGVADTQYF
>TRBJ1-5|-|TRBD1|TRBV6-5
TGTGCCAGCAGTTACTCGAATAGGACAGGGGGCAATCAGCCCCAGCATTTT
CASSYSNRTGGNQPQHF
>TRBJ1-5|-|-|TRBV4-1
TGCGCCAGCAGCCAATTGAGGAGGAATCAGCCCCAGCATTTT
CASSQLRRNQPQHF
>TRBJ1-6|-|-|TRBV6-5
TGTGCCAGCAGTTACGAGGGAGGTGCCAATTCACCCCTCCACTTT
CASSYEGGANSPLHF
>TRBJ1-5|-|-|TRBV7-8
TGTGCCAGCAGCTTAGTGGCCTCCTCTTCGCCCCAGCATTTT
CASSLVASSSPQHF
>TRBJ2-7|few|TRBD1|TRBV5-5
TGTGCCAGCAGCAAACCGGGACAGTCCTACGAGCAGTACTTC
CASSKPGQSYEQYF
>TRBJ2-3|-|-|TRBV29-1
TGCAGCGCTGCCGGACAGTTCACAGATACGCAGTATTTT
CSAAGQFTDTQYF
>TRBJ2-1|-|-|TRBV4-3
TGCGCCAGCAGCCAAGATTGGGCAGGGGCGGATGAGCAGTTCTTC
CASSQDWAGADEQFF
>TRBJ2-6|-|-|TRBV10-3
TGTGCCATCAGTGACCTGACTTTC
CAISDLTF
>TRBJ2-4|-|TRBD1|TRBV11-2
TGTGCCAGCAGCCCACATGAGACAGGGGCCCCTTGGGAGCAGTACTTC
CASSPHETGAPWEQYF
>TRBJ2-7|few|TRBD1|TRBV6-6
TGTGCCAGCAGACTCCGGGACAGGGGTTCCGAGCAGTACTTC
CASRLRDRGSEQYF
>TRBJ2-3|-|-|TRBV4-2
TGTGCCAGCAGTACGGGAGTAGTGACAGATACGCAGTATTTT
CASSTGVVTDTQYF
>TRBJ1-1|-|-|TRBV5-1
TGCGCCAGCAGCTCGGCTACAGGGAGTATGTACACTGAAGCTTTCTTT
CASSSATGSMYTEAFF
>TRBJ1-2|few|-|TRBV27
TGTGCCAGCAGGCCCGACAGGTTATCTGGCTACACCTTC
CASRPDRLSGYTF
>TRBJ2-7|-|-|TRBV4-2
TGTGCCAGCAGCCAAGGGTCTGGGCCCTACGAGCAGTACTTC
CASSQGSGPYEQYF
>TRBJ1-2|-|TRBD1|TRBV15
TGTGCCACCAGCAGTTTACAGGGGATTGTCTATGGCTACACCTTC
CATSSLQGIVYGYTF
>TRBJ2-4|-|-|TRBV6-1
TGTGCCAGCAGTCCACCGGGACTGAAAAACATTCAGTACTTC
CASSPPGLKNIQYF
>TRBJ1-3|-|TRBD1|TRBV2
TGTGCCAGCAGTGGGCCGGGACAGGGGGCTGACACCATATATTTT
CASSGPGQGADTIYF
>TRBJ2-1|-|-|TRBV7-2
TGTGCCAGCAGCGCGCGGGGAAAAGGTACCAATGAGCAGTTCTTC
CASSARGKGTNEQFF
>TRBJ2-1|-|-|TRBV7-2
TGTGCCAGCAGCTTAGATGCGACAGCAAGAAGCTACAATGAGCAGTTCTTC
CASSLDATARSYNEQFF
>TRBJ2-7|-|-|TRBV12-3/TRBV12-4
TGTGCCAGCAGTAGCCGGACTCGATACTCCTACGAGCAGTACTTC
CASSSRTRYSYEQYF
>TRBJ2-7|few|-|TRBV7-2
TGTGCCAGCAGCTTAGAATGGACAGAAAAGTACTTC
CASSLEWTEKYF
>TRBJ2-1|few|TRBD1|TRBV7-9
TGTGCCAGCAGCCGACAGGGTTGGCAGTTCTTC
CASSRQGWQFF
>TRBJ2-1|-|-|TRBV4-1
TGCGCCAGCAGCCCTAGGGGGGACAGACCTTACAATGAGCAGTTCTTC
CASSPRGDRPYNEQFF
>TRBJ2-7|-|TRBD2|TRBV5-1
TGCGCCAGCAGCAGCTCTCAGACTAGCGGGAGTTTTTACGAGCAGTACTTC
CASSSSQTSGSFYEQYF
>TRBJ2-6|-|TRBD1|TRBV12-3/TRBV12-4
TGTGCCAGCAGTTCCATTACAGGGGTCATCTCTGGGGCCAACGTCCTGACTTTC
CASSSITGVISGANVLTF
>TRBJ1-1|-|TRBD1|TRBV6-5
TGTGCCAGCAGTTGGGGACAGGGATACACTGAAGCTTTCTTT
CASSWGQGYTEAFF
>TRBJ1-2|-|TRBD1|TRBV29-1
TGCAGCGTTGACCGAGGGACAGGGGGCTATGGCTACACCTTC
CSVDRGTGGYGYTF
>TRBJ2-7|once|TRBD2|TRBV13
TGTGCCAGCAGTTCAGTTGGGGGGGGACTCTACGAGCAGTACTTC
CASSSVGGGLYEQYF